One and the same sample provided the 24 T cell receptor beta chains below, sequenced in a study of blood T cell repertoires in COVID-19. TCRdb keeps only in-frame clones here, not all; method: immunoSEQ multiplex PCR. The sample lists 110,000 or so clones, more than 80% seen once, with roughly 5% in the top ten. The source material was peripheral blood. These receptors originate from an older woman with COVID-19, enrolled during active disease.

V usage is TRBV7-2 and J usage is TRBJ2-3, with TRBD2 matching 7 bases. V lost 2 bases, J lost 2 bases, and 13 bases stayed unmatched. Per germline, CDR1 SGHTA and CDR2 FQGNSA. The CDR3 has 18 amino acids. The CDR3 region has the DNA TGTGCCAGCAGCTTATGGGGAAGGGACTACTACCTCACAGATACGCAGTATTTT. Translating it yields CASSLWGRDYYLTDTQYF.

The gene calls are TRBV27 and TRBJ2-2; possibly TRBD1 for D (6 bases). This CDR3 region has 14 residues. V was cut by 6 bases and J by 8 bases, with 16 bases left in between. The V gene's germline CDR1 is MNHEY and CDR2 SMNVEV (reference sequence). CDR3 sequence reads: CASSQGPPPGELFF. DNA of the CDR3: TGTGCCAGCAGCCAGGGGCCGCCACCAGGGGAGCTGTTTTTT.

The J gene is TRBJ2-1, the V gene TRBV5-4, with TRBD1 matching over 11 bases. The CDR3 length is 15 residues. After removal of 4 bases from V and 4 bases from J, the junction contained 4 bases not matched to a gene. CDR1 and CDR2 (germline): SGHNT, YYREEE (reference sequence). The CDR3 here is CASSPGTGGYNEQFF. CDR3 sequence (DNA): TGTGCCAGCAGCCCCGGGACAGGGGGATACAATGAGCAGTTCTTC.

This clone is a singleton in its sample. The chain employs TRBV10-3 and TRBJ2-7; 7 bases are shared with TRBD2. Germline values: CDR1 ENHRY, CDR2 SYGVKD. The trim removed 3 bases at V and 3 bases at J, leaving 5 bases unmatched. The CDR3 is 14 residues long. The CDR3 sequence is CAISDGQRGYEQYF. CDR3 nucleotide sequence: TGTGCCATCAGTGATGGTCAGCGGGGCTACGAGCAGTACTTC.

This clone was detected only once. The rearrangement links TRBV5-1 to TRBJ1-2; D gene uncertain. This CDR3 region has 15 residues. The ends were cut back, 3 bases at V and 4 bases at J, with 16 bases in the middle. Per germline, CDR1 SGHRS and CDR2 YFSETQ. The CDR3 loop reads CASSSNFRVSYGYTF. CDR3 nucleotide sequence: TGCGCCAGCAGCTCCAACTTCCGGGTCTCCTATGGCTACACCTTC. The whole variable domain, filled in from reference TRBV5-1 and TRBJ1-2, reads KAGVTQTPRYLIKTRGQQVTLSCSPISGHRSVSWYQQTPGQGLQFLFEYFSETQRNKGNFPGRFSGRQFSNSRSEMNVSTLELGDSALYLCASSSNFRVSYGYTFGSGTRLTVV.

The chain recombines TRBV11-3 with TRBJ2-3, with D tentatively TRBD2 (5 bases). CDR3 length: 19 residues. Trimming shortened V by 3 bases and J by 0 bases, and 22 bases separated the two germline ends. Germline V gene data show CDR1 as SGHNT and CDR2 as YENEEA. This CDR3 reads CASSFRESPDCTSTDTQYF. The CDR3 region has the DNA TGTGCCAGCAGCTTTCGCGAAAGCCCGGACTGCACTAGCACAGATACGCAGTATTTT.

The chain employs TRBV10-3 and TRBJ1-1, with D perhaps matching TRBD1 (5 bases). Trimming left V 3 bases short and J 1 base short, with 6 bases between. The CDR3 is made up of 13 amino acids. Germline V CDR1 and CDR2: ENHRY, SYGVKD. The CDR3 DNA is TGTGCCATCAGTGACAGGGCGAACACTGAAGCTTTCTTT. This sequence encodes CAISDRANTEAFF.

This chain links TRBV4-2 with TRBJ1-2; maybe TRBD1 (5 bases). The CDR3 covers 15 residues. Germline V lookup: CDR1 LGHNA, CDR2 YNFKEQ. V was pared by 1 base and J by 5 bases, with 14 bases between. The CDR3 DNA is TGTGCCAGCAGCCAAGGCCAGGGCAGTTTTTATGGCTACACCTTC. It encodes CASSQGQGSFYGYTF.

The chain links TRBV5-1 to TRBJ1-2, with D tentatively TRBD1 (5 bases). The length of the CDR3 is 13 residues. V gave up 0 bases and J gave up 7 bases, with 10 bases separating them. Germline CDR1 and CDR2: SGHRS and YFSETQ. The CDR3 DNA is TGCGCCAGCAGCTTGGCAGGGCAGGGTGGCTACACCTTC. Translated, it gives CASSLAGQGGYTF.

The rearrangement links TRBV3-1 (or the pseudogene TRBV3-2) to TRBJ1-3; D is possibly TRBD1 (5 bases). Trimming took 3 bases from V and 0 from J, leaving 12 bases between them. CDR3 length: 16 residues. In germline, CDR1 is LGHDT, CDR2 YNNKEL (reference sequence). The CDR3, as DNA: TGTGCCAGCAGCCAGCACAGGAGCCTCTCTGGAAACACCATATATTTT. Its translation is CASSQHRSLSGNTIYF.

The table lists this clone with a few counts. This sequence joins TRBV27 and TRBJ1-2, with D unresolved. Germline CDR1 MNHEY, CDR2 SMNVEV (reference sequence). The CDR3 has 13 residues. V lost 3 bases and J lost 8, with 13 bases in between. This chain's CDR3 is CASSLKDSFGYTF. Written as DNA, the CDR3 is TGTGCCAGCAGTTTGAAAGACTCGTTCGGCTACACCTTC.

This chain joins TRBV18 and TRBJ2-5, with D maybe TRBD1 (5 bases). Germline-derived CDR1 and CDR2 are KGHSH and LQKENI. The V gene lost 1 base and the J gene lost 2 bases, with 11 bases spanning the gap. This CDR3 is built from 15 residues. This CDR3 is CASSPRTGRQETQYF. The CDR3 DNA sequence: TGTGCCAGCTCACCACGAACAGGCCGACAAGAGACCCAGTACTTC.

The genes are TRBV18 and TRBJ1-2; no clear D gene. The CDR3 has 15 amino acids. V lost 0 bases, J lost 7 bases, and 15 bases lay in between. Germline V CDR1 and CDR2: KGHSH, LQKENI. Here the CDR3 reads CASSPPLGDYGGYTF. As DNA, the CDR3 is TGTGCCAGCTCACCACCGCTAGGCGACTACGGTGGCTACACCTTC.

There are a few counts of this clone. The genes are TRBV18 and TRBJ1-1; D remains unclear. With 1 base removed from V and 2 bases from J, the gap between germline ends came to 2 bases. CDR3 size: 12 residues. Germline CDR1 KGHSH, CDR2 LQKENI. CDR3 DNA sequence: TGTGCCAGCTCACCACTAAACACTGAAGCTTTCTTT. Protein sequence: CASSPLNTEAFF. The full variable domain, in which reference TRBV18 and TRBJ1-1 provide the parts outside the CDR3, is NAGVMQNPRHLVRRRGQEARLRCSPMKGHSHVYWYRQLPEEGLKFMVYLQKENIIDESGMPKERFSAEFPKEGPSILRIQQVVRGDSAAYFCASSPLNTEAFFGQGTRLTVV.

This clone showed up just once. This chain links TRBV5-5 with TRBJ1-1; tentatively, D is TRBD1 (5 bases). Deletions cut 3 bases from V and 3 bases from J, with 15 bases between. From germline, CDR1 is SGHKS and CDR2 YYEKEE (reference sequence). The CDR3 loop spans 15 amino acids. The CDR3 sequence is CASSSRRGRDTEAFF. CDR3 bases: TGTGCCAGCAGCTCGAGACGGGGGAGGGACACTGAAGCTTTCTTT. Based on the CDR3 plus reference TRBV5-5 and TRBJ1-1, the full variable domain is DAGVTQSPTHLIKTRGQQVTLRCSPISGHKSVSWYQQVLGQGPQFIFQYYEKEERGRGNFPDRFSARQFPNYSSELNVNALLLGDSALYLCASSSRRGRDTEAFFGQGTRLTVV.

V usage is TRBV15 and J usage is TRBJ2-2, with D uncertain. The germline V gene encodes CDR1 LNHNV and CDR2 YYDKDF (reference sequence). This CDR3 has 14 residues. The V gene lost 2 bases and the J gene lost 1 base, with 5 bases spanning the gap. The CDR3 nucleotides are TGTGCCACCAGCAGATTACAGAACACCGGGGAGCTGTTTTTT. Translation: CATSRLQNTGELFF. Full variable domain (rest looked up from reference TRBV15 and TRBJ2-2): DAMVIQNPRYQVTQFGKPVTLSCSQTLNHNVMYWYQQKSSQAPKLLFHYYDKDFNNEADTPDNFQSRRPNTSFCFLDIRSPGLGDTAMYLCATSRLQNTGELFFGEGSRLTVL.

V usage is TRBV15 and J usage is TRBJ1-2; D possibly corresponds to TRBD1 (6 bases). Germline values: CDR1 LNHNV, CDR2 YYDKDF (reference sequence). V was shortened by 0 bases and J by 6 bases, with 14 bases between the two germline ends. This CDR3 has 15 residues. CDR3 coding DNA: TGTGCCACCAGCAGAGAACGGGACACCTCTAATGGCTACACCTTC. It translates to CATSRERDTSNGYTF.

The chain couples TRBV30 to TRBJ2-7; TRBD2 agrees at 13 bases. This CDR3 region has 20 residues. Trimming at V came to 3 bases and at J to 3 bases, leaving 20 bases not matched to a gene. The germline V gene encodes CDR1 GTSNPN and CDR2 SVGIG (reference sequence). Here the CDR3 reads CAWSPIPPGLAGANDYEQYF. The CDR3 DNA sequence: TGTGCCTGGAGCCCAATACCTCCCGGACTAGCGGGGGCCAACGACTACGAGCAGTACTTC.

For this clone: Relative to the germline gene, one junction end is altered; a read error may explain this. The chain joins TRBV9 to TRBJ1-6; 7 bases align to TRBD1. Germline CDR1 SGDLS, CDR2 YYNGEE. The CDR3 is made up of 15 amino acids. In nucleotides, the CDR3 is TGTGCCAGCACCGTAAGACAGGGTGACAATTCACCCCTCCACTTT. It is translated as CASTVRQGDNSPLHF. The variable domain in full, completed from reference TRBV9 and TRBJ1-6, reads DSGVTQTPKHLITATGQRVTLRCSPRSGDLSVYWYQQSLDQGLQFLIQYYNGEERAKGNILERFSAQQFPDLHSELNLSSLELGDSALYFCASTVRQGDNSPLHFGNGTRLTVT.

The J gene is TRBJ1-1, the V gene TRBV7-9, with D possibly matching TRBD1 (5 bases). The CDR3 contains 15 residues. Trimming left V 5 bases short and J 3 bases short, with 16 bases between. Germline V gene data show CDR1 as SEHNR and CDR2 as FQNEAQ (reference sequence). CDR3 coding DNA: TGTGCCAGCAGCATCCCAACGGGAGGGGACACTGAAGCTTTCTTT. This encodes CASSIPTGGDTEAFF.

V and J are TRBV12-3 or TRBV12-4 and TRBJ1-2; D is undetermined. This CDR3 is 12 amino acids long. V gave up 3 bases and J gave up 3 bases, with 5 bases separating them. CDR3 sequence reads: CASSFSDYGYTF. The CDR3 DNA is TGTGCCAGCAGTTTTTCGGACTATGGCTACACCTTC.

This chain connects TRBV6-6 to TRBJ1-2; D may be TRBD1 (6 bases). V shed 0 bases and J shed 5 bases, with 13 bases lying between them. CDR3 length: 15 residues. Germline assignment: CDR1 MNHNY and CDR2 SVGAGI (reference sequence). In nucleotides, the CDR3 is TGTGCCAGCAGTTACTCTCCCGGGGGGCTATATGGCTACACCTTC. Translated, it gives CASSYSPGGLYGYTF.

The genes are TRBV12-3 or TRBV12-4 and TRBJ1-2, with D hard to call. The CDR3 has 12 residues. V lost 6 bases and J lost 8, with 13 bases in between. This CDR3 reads CASSGMDEGYTF. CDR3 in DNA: TGTGCCAGCAGCGGGATGGATGAAGGCTACACCTTC.

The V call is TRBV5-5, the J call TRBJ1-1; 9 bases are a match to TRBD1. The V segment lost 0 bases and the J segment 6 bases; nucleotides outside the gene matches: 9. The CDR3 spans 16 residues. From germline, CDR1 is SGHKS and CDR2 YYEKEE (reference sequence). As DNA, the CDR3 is TGTGCCAGCAGCTTGGGGACAGGGGTTTATGTCGCTGAAGCTTTCTTT. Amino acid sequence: CASSLGTGVYVAEAFF.